Listed below are T cell receptor beta chains from one sample, sequenced in a study of T cell responses to AZD1222 COVID-19 vaccine. The data were produced by immunoSEQ multiplex PCR, yet TCRdb's version contains in-frame clones alone and is incomplete. The table has some 150,000 clones, about 92% seen once. The sequences come from peripheral blood, collected on day 0 of AZD1222 vaccination. These receptors were collected from an adult in good health. Both conserved end residues are part of each CDR3. A D gene is named only where the DNA matches it firmly. The listing skips clone size in some rows; elsewhere it reads once, few, many or a size class.

j_gene	d_gene	v_gene	abundance	len	CDR3nt	CDR3aa
TRBJ2-2	.	TRBV19	.	13	TGTGCCAGTAGTATAGTCTTAACCGGGGAGCTGTTTTTT	CASSIVLTGELFF
TRBJ1-1	.	TRBV7-9	.	14	TGTGCCAGCAGCTTAGGGGAGGGGGTAAAGGAAGCTTTCTTT	CASSLGEGVKEAFF
TRBJ2-3	.	TRBV18	.	18	TGTGCCAGCTCACCACCGGGGGGCCGTGGCGCTGTATCAGATACGCAGTATTTT	CASSPPGGRGAVSDTQYF
TRBJ1-5	.	TRBV5-5	.	14	TGTGCCAGCAGCTTGGCCGGGACCGGTCAGCCCCAGCATTTT	CASSLAGTGQPQHF
TRBJ2-2	TRBD2	TRBV10-2	.	15	TGCGCCAGCGCGACGGGACTAGCGGCTTCCGGGGAGCTGTTTTTT	CASATGLAASGELFF
TRBJ1-2	.	TRBV5-4	.	13	TGTGCCAGCAGTAAACAGGGAGACTATGGCTACACCTTC	CASSKQGDYGYTF
TRBJ2-4	.	TRBV6-4	.	18	TGTGCCAGCAGTCGGGAACCCTACGACCGGGGAGCCAAAAACATTCAGTACTTC	CASSREPYDRGAKNIQYF
TRBJ1-1	.	TRBV25-1	.	16	TGTGCCAGCAGTGAATCGCCCGGAGGGATGAACACTGAAGCTTTCTTT	CASSESPGGMNTEAFF
TRBJ1-1	.	TRBV11-2	.	13	TGTGCCAGCAGCATCAGGGAGAACACTGAAGCTTTCTTT	CASSIRENTEAFF
TRBJ1-1	TRBD1	TRBV18	.	16	TGTGCCAGCTCACCGCTCTACTTTGGACAGGACACTGAAGCTTTCTTT	CASSPLYFGQDTEAFF
TRBJ1-4	TRBD1	TRBV7-8	.	17	TGTGCCAGCAGCTCCACAGGGGGCTGGGGAACTAATGAAAAACTGTTTTTT	CASSSTGGWGTNEKLFF
TRBJ2-7	.	TRBV6-5	.	13	TGTGCCAGCTCTCGCTATTCCTCCTACGAGCAGTACTTC	CASSRYSSYEQYF
TRBJ1-1	TRBD1	TRBV7-8	.	14	TGTGCCAGCAGCCCCCGGGACAGCTACACTGAAGCTTTCTTT	CASSPRDSYTEAFF
TRBJ1-1	.	TRBV30	.	11	TGTGCCTGGAGCTTCGATTCTGAAGCTTTCTTT	CAWSFDSEAFF
TRBJ1-1	TRBD1	TRBV7-9	.	14	TGTGCCAGCAGCCTCGGGGACAGGAACACTGAAGCTTTCTTT	CASSLGDRNTEAFF
TRBJ1-4	TRBD1	TRBV5-4	.	17	TGTGCCAGCAGCCCGGACAGGGGGCTTCCAACTAATGAAAAACTGTTTTTT	CASSPDRGLPTNEKLFF
TRBJ1-5	.	TRBV2	.	12	TGTGCCAGCAGTGAGGGTAGGCAGCCCCAGCATTTT	CASSEGRQPQHF
TRBJ1-5	.	TRBV18	.	15	TGTGCCAGCTCACCGATGGGGGCGAGGGATCAGCCCCAGCATTTT	CASSPMGARDQPQHF
TRBJ2-6	.	TRBV19	once	14	TGTGCCAGTAGTATTAGCTCTGGGGCCAACGTCCTGACTTTC	CASSISSGANVLTF
TRBJ1-3	.	TRBV30	once	11	TGTGCCTGGAGTCGAGGATCCACCATATATTTT	CAWSRGSTIYF
TRBJ2-1	.	TRBV7-9	.	15	TGTGCCAGCAGCCCCGCGGACTCCTTATACAATGAGCAGTTCTTC	CASSPADSLYNEQFF
TRBJ2-1	.	TRBV28	.	15	TGTGCCAGCACTGCTCTCGACTCGACCGTGGGGGAGCAGTTCTTC	CASTALDSTVGEQFF
TRBJ1-3	.	TRBV9	.	14	TGTGCCAGCAGCCCTAGCCGGGGGGGAAACACCATATATTTT	CASSPSRGGNTIYF
TRBJ1-1	.	TRBV12-5	.	13	TGTGCTAGTGCATGGGTAGGTAGCACTGAAGCTTTCTTT	CASAWVGSTEAFF
TRBJ1-2	TRBD1	TRBV5-5	once	14	TGTGCCAGCAGCCCGGACAGGGTAGGCTATGGCTACACCTTC	CASSPDRVGYGYTF
TRBJ1-2	.	TRBV7-9	.	15	TGTGCCAGCAGCTCCCTCGACAGTCACCACTATGGCTACACCTTC	CASSSLDSHHYGYTF
TRBJ2-5	TRBD1	TRBV4-1	.	14	TGCCCCCCCAGCCAACAGGGGGTACAAGAGACCCAGTACTTC	CPPSQQGVQETQYF
TRBJ2-1	.	TRBV7-9	.	13	TGTGCCAGCGAAGATAGCTCCTACAATGAGCAGTTCTTC	CASEDSSYNEQFF
TRBJ2-6	.	TRBV7-8	.	16	TGTGCCAGCAGCCCCTACTTGGACTCTGGGGCCAACGTCCTGACTTTC	CASSPYLDSGANVLTF
TRBJ2-2	.	TRBV11-1	.	12	TGTGCCAGCAGCCTGAACACCGGGGAGCTGTTTTTT	CASSLNTGELFF
TRBJ2-7	TRBD1	TRBV7-9	.	16	TGTGCCAGCAGCTTATCTACCGGGACAGGGGGCATCGAGCAGTACTTC	CASSLSTGTGGIEQYF
TRBJ1-2	.	TRBV19	.	12	TGTGCCAGACCGGCGGGGGACTATGGCTACACCTTC	CARPAGDYGYTF
TRBJ1-6	.	TRBV6-5	once	15	TGTGCCAGCAGTTACTCGACTAACTTGAATTCACCCCTCCACTTT	CASSYSTNLNSPLHF